Following are 6 T cell receptor beta chains from one sample sequenced in a study of T cells expressing NK-cell markers. For each CDR3 protein, TCRdb gives one entry from its re-call of the 5' RACE reads, without DNA. The data show a few hundred thousand distinct CDR3 sequences, and the top ten clones hold under 4.5%. The source material was blood T cells: a sorted CD56 or NKG2C T cell subset, CD4+ or CD8+ T cells, or bulk PBMC T cells (not recorded which). All receptors derive from a man aged 18 to 30 in good health.

The V call is TRBV11-2, the J call TRBJ2-1; the D call of TRBD1 rests on TCRdb alone, since no DNA is present to check it. Germline V lookup: CDR1 SGHAT, CDR2 FQNNGV. The CDR3 has 17 residues. This CDR3 reads CASSSERTESSYNEQFF.

The gene calls are TRBV24-1 and TRBJ1-2. The CDR3 contains 11 residues. From germline, CDR1 is KGHDR and CDR2 SFDVKD. This CDR3 reads CATSDLDGYTF.

The V call is TRBV4-3, the J call TRBJ2-3; TCRdb names TRBD2, which stays unverified in the absence of DNA. Germline lookup yields CDR1 LGHNA and CDR2 YSLEER. The CDR3 has 19 amino acids. The chain's CDR3 is CASSQDPGLEGAHTDTQYF.

The rearrangement links TRBV25-1 to TRBJ1-3; there is no DNA to check the TCRdb D call of TRBD1. The germline CDR1 and CDR2 sequences are MGHDK and SYGVNS. The CDR3 has 14 amino acids. The CDR3 loop is CASSGPDTGNTIYF.

The chain carries TRBV6-2 or TRBV6-3 and TRBJ2-1; as DNA is missing, the TRBD1 call by TCRdb cannot be tested. CDR1 is MNHEY, CDR2 SVGEGT, per germline. CDR3 size: 12 residues. The CDR3 loop reads CASSVLSSEQFF.

This rearrangement joins TRBV29-1 to TRBJ2-4; TCRdb gives TRBD1 as the D gene, but with no DNA this cannot be confirmed. This CDR3 region has 17 residues. Per germline, CDR1 SQVTM and CDR2 ANQGSEA. CDR3 amino acids: CSVGGPGDGLAKNIQYF.